These T cell receptor beta chains were read from a single sample in a study of cytomegalovirus exposure and HLA in healthy donors. Repertoires were generated with immunoSEQ multiplex PCR, while TCRdb's copy carries only in-frame clones and drops some. The table lists under 150,000 clones, over 65% of them singletons. Sequencing was done on a sample of PBMCs. The receptor source for this set is a woman aged 25-40 years in good health and CMV-seropositive. Each CDR3 is given with its conserved first and last residue. The D gene is left open where the match is weak.

>TRBV29-1|TRBJ2-2|15|TRBD2
CSVDRLAANTGELFF
>TRBV7-9|TRBJ1-1|14|TRBD1
CASRVTGANTEAFF
>TRBV5-1|TRBJ1-1|13|TRBD1
CASTGTGNTEAFF
>TRBV4-1|TRBJ2-1|12|.
CASSQDHDEQFF
>TRBV7-2|TRBJ1-2|13|TRBD1
CASSLGQGYGYTF
>TRBV30|TRBJ1-1|16|.
CAWRGNVGLLLTEAFF
>TRBV19|TRBJ2-7|17|.
CASSTAGGSSDSYEQYF
>TRBV2|TRBJ1-5|17|.
CASRALDIWYSNQPQHF
>TRBV2|TRBJ1-5|13|.
CASSDYGSQPQHF
>TRBV5-5|TRBJ1-2|13|.
CASSYQGNYGYTF
>TRBV30|TRBJ2-1|18|TRBD2
CAWSTGTSAGNSYNEQFF
>TRBV10-1|TRBJ1-1|16|TRBD1
CASSESPGQGSTEAFF
>TRBV27|TRBJ2-2|15|.
CASSLFSPNTGELFF
>TRBV10-1|TRBJ2-5|14|TRBD1
CASSETGGLETQYF
>TRBV6-1|TRBJ2-3|15|TRBD1
CASGGGQGGADTQYF
>TRBV6-1|TRBJ2-5|15|TRBD2
CASSLLAGSQETQYF
>TRBV4-1|TRBJ1-6|15|.
CASSQDWPLNSPLHF
>TRBV5-1|TRBJ2-7|14|.
CASSRRDSAYEQYF
>TRBV18|TRBJ1-4|14|.
CASSPGATNEKLFF
>TRBV13|TRBJ2-7|13|.
CASSFGGSDEQYF
>TRBV7-8|TRBJ2-5|12|.
CASSLGAETQYF
>TRBV10-3|TRBJ1-1|16|.
CAISEHSGQVNTEAFF
>TRBV7-9|TRBJ1-5|14|.
CASTEGEGNQPQHF
>TRBV9|TRBJ2-2|17|TRBD2
CASSVGFREGHSGELFF
>TRBV5-1|TRBJ1-1|12|.
CASSLDGGKAFF
>TRBV11-3|TRBJ2-1|16|TRBD2
CASSLGRGSVNNEQFF
>TRBV10-3|TRBJ2-2|17|TRBD2
CAISEALAGQRAGELFF